This paragraph reports one TCR beta chain. Its antigen is still unknown. Trimming took off 1 base at V and 2 bases at J, with 15 bases between the two ends. The CDR3 has 16 residues. Germline-derived CDR1 and CDR2 are MGHRA and YSYEKL. The data originate from a study of T-cell memory formation after mild COVID-19. Study background: TCR clusters largely stayed donor specific. Study-wide findings and caveats: Clones that contracted clustered mainly in CM and EM if CD4+ and in EMRA if CD8+. A second wave expanding day 15 to 37 was CD4+-biased; contracting clones were balanced.

Researchers used 5'RACE with constant-segment primers to make TCR alpha and TCR beta cDNA libraries that carry sample barcodes and UMIs. TCRdb reanalysed the 5' RACE reads using MiXCR and keeps one entry per CDR3 protein. The table lists a few hundred thousand distinct CDR3 sequences, approximately 21% of them singletons. Sequenced sample: PBMCs or a T cell subset sorted from them (not recorded which). The receptor was derived from an adult woman who had mild COVID-19 (a few samples of this study predate the infection). Cell type and time point are not known. The gene calls are TRBV4-1 and TRBJ2-7; D is uncertain. CDR3 loop: CASSQVWVAGTYEQYF. The CDR3 DNA reads TGCGCCAGCAGCCAAGTTTGGGTGGCAGGTACCTACGAGCAGTACTTC.